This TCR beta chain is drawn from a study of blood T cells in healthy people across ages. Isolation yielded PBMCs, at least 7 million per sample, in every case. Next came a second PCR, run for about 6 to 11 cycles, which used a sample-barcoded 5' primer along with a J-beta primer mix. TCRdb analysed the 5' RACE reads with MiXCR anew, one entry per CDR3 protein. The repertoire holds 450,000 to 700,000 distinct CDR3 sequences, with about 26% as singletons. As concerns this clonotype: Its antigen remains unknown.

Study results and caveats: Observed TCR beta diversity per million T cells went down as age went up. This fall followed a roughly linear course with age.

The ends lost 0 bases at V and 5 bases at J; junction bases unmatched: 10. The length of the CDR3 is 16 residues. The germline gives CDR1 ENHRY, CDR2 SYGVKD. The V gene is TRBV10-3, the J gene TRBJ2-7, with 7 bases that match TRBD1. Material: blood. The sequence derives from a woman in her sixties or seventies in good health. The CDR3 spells CAISESNTGVKDEQYF. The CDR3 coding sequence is TGTGCCATCAGTGAGTCGAATACAGGGGTGAAGGACGAGCAGTACTTC.